This TCR beta chain was recorded in a study of beta chain features in type 1 diabetes. General study results and limits: A definitive answer on HLA type influencing TCRB rearrangement was not reached here. There was a moderate but significant shortening of TCRB CDR3s in all four CD4+ subsets of Type 1 diabetes patients. Junctions at VDJ sites from type 1 diabetes patients had fewer insertions and more deletions. The naive, central memory and Treg TCRB repertoires showed an apparent similarity that was greater among patients than among healthy donors.

Sequenced material consisted of expressed TCRB transcripts (all of the isolated RNA was reverse transcribed). Clones were read by immunoSEQ multiplex PCR, and TCRdb kept only the in-frame ones, dropping some. Of some 370,000 clones in the sample, over 8.5% are singletons; the top ten hold roughly 0.54%. The sample holds a few counts of this clone. Its matching antigen is unknown. CDR1 is SGHDT and CDR2 is YYEEEE in the germline V gene. The CDR3 length is 14 residues. Losses at the gene ends were 1 base for V and 8 bases for J; bases not matched to a gene: 8. The V gene is TRBV5-6, the J gene TRBJ1-2, with 7 bases aligning to TRBD1. The receptor was derived from a man aged 30 to 39 with type 1 diabetes. The material sequenced was central memory CD4+ T cells from blood. The CDR3 spells CASSLRQGVEGYTF. CDR3 nucleotides: TGTGCCAGCAGCTTGAGGCAGGGGGTTGAGGGCTACACCTTC.